Listed here are 30 T cell receptor beta chains from one sample, sequenced in a study of shared clonotypes between healthy human individuals. Assay used: immunoSEQ multiplex PCR; TCRdb lists only in-frame clones, some missing. The sample lists roughly 480,000 clones, 79% occurring once. The sample taken for sequencing was PBMCs. Receptors originate from a woman in her thirties or forties in good health. Some clones in this sample may be carry-over from other donors' samples.

The chain couples TRBV5-1 to TRBJ2-7, with 9 bases fitting TRBD1. CDR1 and CDR2 from the germline V gene are SGHRS and YFSETQ. J gave up 5 bases and V 4 bases, and 10 bases lay outside the gene matches. CDR3 length: 15 residues. CDR3 in DNA: TGCGCCAGCAGCGGTTGGACAGGGGACTATGACGAGCAGTACTTC. It codes for CASSGWTGDYDEQYF.

The chain employs TRBV28 and TRBJ1-1, with D unresolved. CDR1 MDHEN and CDR2 SYDVKM come from the germline V gene. This CDR3 region has 13 residues. Trimming removed 7 bases from V and 1 base from J, with 10 bases in between. For the CDR3, the DNA is TGTGCCAGCACTAATCCCAGGAACACTGAAGCTTTCTTT. Protein sequence: CASTNPRNTEAFF.

The chain combines TRBV18 with TRBJ2-5; no definite D call. This CDR3 comprises 14 residues. V lost 0 bases and J lost 3, with 8 bases in between. Germline values: CDR1 KGHSH, CDR2 LQKENI. The CDR3: CASSPPGVEETQYF. DNA for the CDR3: TGTGCCAGCTCACCACCGGGCGTAGAAGAGACCCAGTACTTC.

This clone was observed a single time. V gene TRBV28 combines with J gene TRBJ2-2, with 9 positions matching TRBD1. V gave up 5 bases and J gave up 3 bases; unmatched junction bases: 4. The germline gives CDR1 MDHEN, CDR2 SYDVKM. The CDR3 has 15 amino acids. CDR3 sequence reads: CASSPQGADTGELFF. The CDR3 coding sequence is TGTGCCAGCAGTCCACAGGGGGCGGACACCGGGGAGCTGTTTTTT. The full variable domain, completed using reference TRBV28 and TRBJ2-2, is DVKVTQSSRYLVKRTGEKVFLECVQDMDHENMFWYRQDPGLGLRLIYFSYDVKMKEKGDIPEGYSVSREKKERFSLILESASTNQTSMYLCASSPQGADTGELFFGEGSRLTVL.

The gene calls are TRBV7-2 and TRBJ2-2; 8 positions match TRBD2. Germline V lookup: CDR1 SGHTA, CDR2 FQGNSA. J was trimmed by 5 bases and V by 3 bases; bases with no gene match: 5. The CDR3 covers 15 residues. The CDR3 spells CASSFETSVTGELFF. The CDR3 DNA is TGTGCCAGCAGCTTCGAGACTAGCGTTACCGGGGAGCTGTTTTTT.

This clone was observed a few times. V and J are TRBV28 and TRBJ2-7; TRBD2 aligns across 12 bases. This CDR3 has 18 residues. V was clipped by 3 bases and J by 2 bases; unmatched bases: 11. The V gene's germline CDR1 is MDHEN and CDR2 SYDVKM. CDR3 bases: TGTGCCAGCAGTTTTCCCCTCCCCGGACTAGCGGGGACCTACGAGCAGTACTTC. It is translated as CASSFPLPGLAGTYEQYF.

The J gene is TRBJ2-7, the V gene TRBV29-1; D gene unclear. Trimming stripped 4 bases from V and 0 bases from J, with 7 bases between. The V gene's germline CDR1 is SQVTM and CDR2 ANQGSEA. This CDR3 region has 12 residues. Here the CDR3 reads CSVGESSYEQYF. Here the CDR3 DNA reads TGCAGCGTTGGAGAGAGCTCCTACGAGCAGTACTTC.

The chain carries TRBV30 and TRBJ2-3; 8 nucleotides match TRBD2. The V gene's germline CDR1 is GTSNPN and CDR2 SVGIG (reference sequence). The CDR3 is 14 amino acids. J gave up 8 bases and V 8 bases, and 15 bases lay outside the gene matches. CDR3 protein: CALGFPGGYGTQYF. CDR3 DNA: TGTGCCCTCGGATTCCCGGGAGGGTACGGTACGCAGTATTTT.

The chain has TRBV4-3 and TRBJ2-5, with D unresolved. Trimming shortened V by 0 bases and J by 1 base, and 3 bases separated the two germline ends. The CDR3 totals 13 residues. The germline V gene has CDR1 LGHNA and CDR2 YSLEER. CDR3 protein: CASSQEVQETQYF. The CDR3 DNA reads TGCGCCAGCAGCCAAGAGGTCCAAGAGACCCAGTACTTC.

The chain uses TRBV7-7 and TRBJ2-5; the D call may be TRBD1 or TRBD2 (7 bases each). The V gene lost 5 bases and the J gene lost 5 bases, with 12 bases spanning the gap. The CDR3 runs 13 residues. Per the germline V gene, CDR1 is SSHAT and CDR2 is FNYEAQ (reference sequence). The CDR3, as DNA: TGTGCCAGCAGCCCCCAGGGGGGGGAGACCCAGTACTTC. Amino acids: CASSPQGGETQYF. Variable domain in full (rest from reference TRBV7-7 and TRBJ2-5): GAGVSQSPRYKVTKRGQDVTLRCDPISSHATLYWYQQALGQGPEFLTYFNYEAQPDKSGLPSDRFSAERPEGSISTLTIQRTEQRDSAMYRCASSPQGGETQYFGPGTRLLVL.

The chain has TRBV18 and TRBJ2-5; D assignment may be TRBD1 or TRBD2 (5 bases each). The CDR3 is 14 residues long. Germline loops: CDR1 KGHSH, CDR2 LQKENI. V gave up 2 bases and J gave up 5 bases, with 12 bases separating them. In DNA form, the CDR3 reads TGTGCCAGCTCACCAGATTCCAGGGAGGAGACCCAGTACTTC. As protein: CASSPDSREETQYF.

This clone came up once. The chain couples TRBV7-9 to TRBJ1-2; D is possibly TRBD1 (6 bases). In germline, CDR1 is SEHNR, CDR2 FQNEAQ (reference sequence). Trimming took off 0 bases at V and 8 bases at J, with 19 bases between the two ends. This CDR3 region has 16 residues. CDR3 bases: TGTGCCAGCAGCTTAGCGGGGGCCGGGACGATGGACGGCTACACCTTC. This sequence encodes CASSLAGAGTMDGYTF. The entire variable domain, with the rest obtained from reference TRBV7-9 and TRBJ1-2, is as follows: DTGVSQNPRHKITKRGQNVTFRCDPISEHNRLYWYRQTLGQGPEFLTYFQNEAQLEKSRLLSDRFSAERPKGSFSTLEIQRTEQGDSAMYLCASSLAGAGTMDGYTFGSGTRLTVV.

The rearrangement joins TRBV19 to TRBJ2-5; D tentatively fits TRBD1 or TRBD2 (5 bases each). From germline, CDR1 is LNHDA and CDR2 SQIVND (reference sequence). V lost 5 bases, J lost 4 bases, and 17 bases lay in between. The CDR3 consists of 15 residues. The CDR3 loop reads CASSVPGTKGETQYF. DNA for the CDR3: TGTGCCAGTAGTGTCCCCGGGACGAAAGGAGAGACCCAGTACTTC.

This clone was detected a few times. The chain is built from TRBV7-9 and TRBJ1-1; 7 nucleotides line up with TRBD1. The germline gives CDR1 SEHNR, CDR2 FQNEAQ (reference sequence). The CDR3 loop spans 13 amino acids. J gave up 6 bases and V 5 bases, and 6 bases lay outside the gene matches. The CDR3 DNA reads as TGTGCCAGCAGCGACCAGGGGGGCTCTGAAGCTTTCTTT. Translated, it gives CASSDQGGSEAFF.

The V gene is TRBV28, the J gene TRBJ2-1, with 10 nucleotides matching TRBD2. Per the germline V gene, CDR1 is MDHEN and CDR2 is SYDVKM. V lost 6 bases, J lost 6 bases, and 8 bases stayed unmatched. CDR3 size: 15 residues. CDR3 sequence reads: CASRASGSRVNEQFF. In DNA, the CDR3 is TGTGCCAGCAGGGCTAGCGGGAGCCGGGTCAATGAGCAGTTCTTC.

This clone was observed at least ten times. This sequence joins TRBV30 and TRBJ2-3, with 9 positions matching TRBD1. This CDR3 has 13 amino acids. The germline CDR1 and CDR2 sequences are GTSNPN and SVGIG (reference sequence). Germline trimming cut 7 bases from V and 5 bases from J; bases unmatched to any gene: 7. Here the CDR3 DNA reads TGTGCCTTTACCGGGACAGGGCTAGATACGCAGTATTTT. Residues: CAFTGTGLDTQYF.

This chain's CDR3 is CASSYVFSTPEAFF. The CDR3 nucleotides are TGTGCCAGCAGTTACGTGTTTTCGACTCCTGAAGCTTTCTTT. V is TRBV6-5 and J is TRBJ1-1; D is unclear. V lost 2 bases, J lost 6 bases, and 13 bases lay in between. CDR3 length: 14 residues. CDR1 and CDR2 from the germline V gene are MNHEY and SVGAGI.

The rearrangement uses TRBV28 and TRBJ2-2, with TRBD1 matching 10 bases. The CDR3 contains 15 residues. Germline CDR1 is MDHEN and CDR2 is SYDVKM. J was trimmed by 6 bases and V by 6 bases; bases with no gene match: 7. The CDR3 region is CASRTGTGAPGELFF. The CDR3 coding sequence is TGTGCCAGCAGAACCGGGACAGGGGCCCCCGGGGAGCTGTTTTTT.

The chain uses TRBV7-8 and TRBJ2-3, with D hard to call. Looked up from germline, CDR1 is SGHVS and CDR2 is FQNEAQ. V was pared by 1 base and J by 3 bases, with 8 bases between. CDR3 length: 14 residues. In nucleotides, the CDR3 is TGTGCCAGCAGCTTAGGTGTAAGAACAGATACGCAGTATTTT. Translating gives CASSLGVRTDTQYF.

This clone was seen just once. V gene TRBV29-1 combines with J gene TRBJ2-2; TRBD1 agrees at 8 bases. The junction had 9 bases not matched to a gene; V was cut back by 6 bases and J by 3 bases. Germline V gene data show CDR1 as SQVTM and CDR2 as ANQGSEA. This CDR3 spans 15 amino acids. The CDR3 DNA sequence: TGCAGCGTCTCCCCCACAGGGGGATACACCGGGGAGCTGTTTTTT. Protein product: CSVSPTGGYTGELFF.

The chain joins TRBV2 to TRBJ1-1, with D perhaps TRBD1 (6 bases). The ends were cut back, 1 base at V and 8 bases at J, with 14 bases in the middle. CDR3 size: 14 residues. The germline CDR1 and CDR2 sequences are SNHLY and FYNNEI. The CDR3 sequence is CASSEGWDKKEAFF. DNA of the CDR3: TGTGCCAGCAGTGAAGGGTGGGACAAAAAAGAAGCTTTCTTT.

V gene TRBV28 combines with J gene TRBJ1-2; 8 nucleotides align to TRBD1. This CDR3 is 15 amino acids long. The V segment lost 5 bases and the J segment 3 bases; nucleotides outside the gene matches: 8. Germline V gene data show CDR1 as MDHEN and CDR2 as SYDVKM. Here the CDR3 DNA reads TGTGCCAGCAGTCCCTTGGACAGGGACGACTATGGCTACACCTTC. The encoded protein is CASSPLDRDDYGYTF.

The chain joins TRBV7-9 to TRBJ2-2, with D perhaps matching TRBD2 (5 bases). This CDR3 is 14 amino acids long. Germline V gives CDR1 SEHNR, CDR2 FQNEAQ (reference sequence). V lost 4 bases to trimming and J lost 8 bases, with 14 bases between them. CDR3 loop: CASSSTTGIGELFF. The CDR3 region has the DNA TGTGCCAGCAGCTCCACGACGGGAATAGGGGAGCTGTTTTTT.

This clone was counted a single time. V usage is TRBV27 and J usage is TRBJ2-1; weak D call: TRBD2 (5 bases). There are 11 residues in the CDR3. Germline assignment: CDR1 MNHEY and CDR2 SMNVEV (reference sequence). V gave up 2 bases and J gave up 9 bases, with 5 bases separating them. The CDR3 nucleotides are TGTGCCAGCAGTTTACGGGGTGAGCAGTTCTTC. Translated: CASSLRGEQFF.

The chain recombines TRBV19 with TRBJ2-7; 10 nucleotides align to TRBD1. Trimming took 6 bases from V and 5 from J; bases not matched to a gene: 7. This CDR3 region has 14 residues. CDR1 and CDR2 (germline): LNHDA, SQIVND (reference sequence). The CDR3 loop is CASRGTGEIDEQYF. CDR3 DNA: TGTGCCAGTAGAGGGACAGGGGAGATAGACGAGCAGTACTTC.

The rearrangement links TRBV2 to TRBJ2-3; 7 nucleotides match TRBD2. Germline lookup yields CDR1 SNHLY and CDR2 FYNNEI. The V segment lost 8 bases and the J segment 1 base; nucleotides outside the gene matches: 3. The CDR3 is 13 amino acids. CDR3 in amino acids: CASSREGTDTQYF. As DNA, the CDR3 is TGTGCCAGCTCACGGGAGGGCACAGATACGCAGTATTTT.

The rearrangement joins TRBV7-3 to TRBJ2-1; D is undetermined. CDR3 length: 15 amino acids. The ends were cut back, 5 bases at V and 0 bases at J, with 11 bases in the middle. The germline gives CDR1 SGHTA, CDR2 FQGTGA. The CDR3 region has the DNA TGTGCCAGCAGCCCAGGACGGAGCTCCTACAATGAGCAGTTCTTC. Its protein is CASSPGRSSYNEQFF.

The chain recombines TRBV23-1 with TRBJ2-7; D might be TRBD1 (5 bases). TRBV23-1 is reported as an ORF; its role is uncertain. With 6 bases removed from V and 6 bases from J, the gap between germline ends came to 9 bases. This CDR3 comprises 11 residues. DNA of the CDR3: TGCGCCAGCAGCCCAGGGCTCGAGCAGTACTTC. This gives the protein CASSPGLEQYF.

The J gene is TRBJ1-2, the V gene TRBV6-6, with 9 nucleotides matching TRBD1. Germline V CDR1 and CDR2: MNHNY, SVGAGI (reference sequence). Losses at the gene ends were 5 bases for V and 6 bases for J; bases not matched to a gene: 13. This CDR3 has 16 amino acids. This CDR3 is CASSTDRGFQVDGYTF. The DNA for the CDR3 is TGTGCCAGCAGTACGGACAGGGGATTTCAGGTCGATGGCTACACCTTC.

This clone was seen a few times. The sample contains more than one DNA sequence encoding this CDR3. V and J are TRBV6-5 and TRBJ1-1; D remains ambiguous. This CDR3 is built from 14 residues. Germline CDR1 is MNHEY and CDR2 is SVGAGI. Trimming pared 3 bases from V and 5 bases from J, leaving 13 bases between. The CDR3 sequence: CASSYRRGGTEAFF. The CDR3 nucleotides are TGTGCCAGCAGTTATCGAAGAGGCGGAACTGAAGCTTTCTTT.